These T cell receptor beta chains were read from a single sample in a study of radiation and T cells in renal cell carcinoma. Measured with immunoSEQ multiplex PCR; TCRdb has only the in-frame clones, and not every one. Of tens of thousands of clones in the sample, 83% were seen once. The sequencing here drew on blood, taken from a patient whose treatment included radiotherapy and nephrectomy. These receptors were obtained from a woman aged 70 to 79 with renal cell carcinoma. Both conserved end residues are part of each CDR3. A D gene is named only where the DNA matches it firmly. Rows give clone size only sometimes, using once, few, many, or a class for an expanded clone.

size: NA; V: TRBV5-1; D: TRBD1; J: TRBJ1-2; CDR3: CASSLDRGAGYGYTF; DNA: TGCGCCAGCAGCTTGGACAGGGGCGCAGGGTATGGCTACACCTTC
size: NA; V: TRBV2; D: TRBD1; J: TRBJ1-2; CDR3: CASSGQGVLSGYTF; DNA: TGTGCCAGCAGTGGACAGGGAGTCTTAAGCGGCTACACCTTC
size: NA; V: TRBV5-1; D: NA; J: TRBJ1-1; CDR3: CASSFGGVMNTEAFF; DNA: TGCGCCAGCAGCTTTGGGGGGGTTATGAACACTGAAGCTTTCTTT
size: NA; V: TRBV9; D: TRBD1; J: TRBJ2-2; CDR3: CASSVGGGDGGELFF; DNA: TGTGCCAGCAGCGTAGGAGGGGGCGACGGCGGGGAGCTGTTTTTT
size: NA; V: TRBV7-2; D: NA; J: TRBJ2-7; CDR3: CASSPSAAYEQYF; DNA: TGTGCCAGCAGCCCCTCCGCGGCCTACGAGCAGTACTTC
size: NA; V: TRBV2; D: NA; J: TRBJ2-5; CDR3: CASSEASQETQYF; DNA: TGTGCCAGCAGTGAGGCCAGCCAAGAGACCCAGTACTTC
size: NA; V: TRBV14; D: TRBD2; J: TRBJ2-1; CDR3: CASSRGRAVGYNEQFF; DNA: TGTGCCAGCAGCCGCGGGAGGGCCGTAGGCTACAATGAGCAGTTCTTC
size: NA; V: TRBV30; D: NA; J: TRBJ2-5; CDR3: CAWSDVQGIRETQYF; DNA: TGTGCCTGGAGTGACGTCCAGGGGATACGAGAGACCCAGTACTTC
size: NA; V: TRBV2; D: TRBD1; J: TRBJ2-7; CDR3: CASSEIGTGNEQYF; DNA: TGTGCCAGCAGTGAAATAGGGACAGGGAATGAGCAGTACTTC
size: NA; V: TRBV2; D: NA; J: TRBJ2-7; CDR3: CASSEAGYEQYF; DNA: TGTGCCAGCAGTGAAGCCGGCTACGAGCAGTACTTC
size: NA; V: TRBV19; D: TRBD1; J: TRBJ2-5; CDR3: CASSIPGQGRETQYF; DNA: TGTGCGAGTAGTATTCCGGGACAGGGGCGGGAGACCCAGTACTTC
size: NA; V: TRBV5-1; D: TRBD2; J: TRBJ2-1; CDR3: CASSPGGPLNEQFF; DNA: TGCGCCAGCAGCCCGGGGGGGCCCTTGAATGAGCAGTTCTTC
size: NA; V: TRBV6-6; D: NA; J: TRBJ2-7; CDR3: CASSLQGPGFHEQYF; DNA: TGTGCCAGCAGCCTCCAGGGGCCAGGGTTCCACGAGCAGTACTTC
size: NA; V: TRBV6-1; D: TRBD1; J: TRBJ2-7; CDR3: CASGTGKEQYF; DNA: TGTGCCAGTGGGACAGGGAAAGAGCAGTACTTC
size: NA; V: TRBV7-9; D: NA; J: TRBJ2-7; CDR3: CASSSPLEANEQYF; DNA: TGTGCCAGCAGCTCCCCCCTCGAGGCAAACGAGCAGTACTTC
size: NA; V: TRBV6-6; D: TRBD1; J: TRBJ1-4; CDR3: CASSSRTGDEKLFF; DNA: TGTGCCAGCAGTTCCAGGACAGGGGACGAAAAACTGTTTTTT
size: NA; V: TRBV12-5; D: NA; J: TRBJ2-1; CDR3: CASGPSGGGGEQFF; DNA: TGTGCTAGTGGTCCATCAGGAGGGGGAGGTGAGCAGTTCTTC
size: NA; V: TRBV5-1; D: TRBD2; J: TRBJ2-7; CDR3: CASSLASGSHEQYF; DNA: TGCGCCAGCAGCTTGGCAAGCGGGAGCCACGAGCAGTACTTC
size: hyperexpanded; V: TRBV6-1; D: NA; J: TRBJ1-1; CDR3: CASSESGGREGEAFF; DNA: TGTGCCAGCAGTGAAAGTGGGGGACGGGAAGGTGAAGCTTTCTTT
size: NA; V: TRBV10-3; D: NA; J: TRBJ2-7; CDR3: CATQVLSSYEQYF; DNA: TGTGCCACCCAGGTCCTGAGCTCCTACGAGCAGTACTTC
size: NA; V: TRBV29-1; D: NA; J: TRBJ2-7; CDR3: CSVVRGGEQYF; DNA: TGCAGCGTTGTTAGAGGGGGCGAGCAGTACTTC
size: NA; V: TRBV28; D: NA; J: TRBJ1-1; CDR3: CASSFGVQSEAFF; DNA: TGTGCCAGCAGTTTCGGGGTGCAATCGGAAGCTTTCTTT
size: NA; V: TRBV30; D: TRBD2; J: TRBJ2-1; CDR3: CAWMRGYEQFF; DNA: TGTGCCTGGATGCGGGGGTATGAGCAGTTCTTC
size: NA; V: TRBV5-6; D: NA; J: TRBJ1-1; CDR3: CASSWATEAFF; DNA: TGTGCCAGCAGCTGGGCGACTGAAGCTTTCTTT
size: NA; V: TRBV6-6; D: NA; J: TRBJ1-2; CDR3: CAVSTANYGYTF; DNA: TGTGCCGTATCCACTGCTAACTATGGCTACACCTTC
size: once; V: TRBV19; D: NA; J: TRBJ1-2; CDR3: CASISGEDFSGYTF; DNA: TGTGCCTCTATAAGTGGCGAGGATTTTTCAGGCTACACCTTC
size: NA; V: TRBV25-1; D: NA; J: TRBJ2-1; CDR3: CASSALYNEQFF; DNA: TGTGCCAGCAGTGCCCTCTACAATGAGCAGTTCTTC
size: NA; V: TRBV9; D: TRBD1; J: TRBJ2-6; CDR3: CASSPGVGTDGANVLTF; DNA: TGTGCCAGCAGCCCAGGTGTCGGGACAGATGGGGCCAACGTCCTGACTTTC
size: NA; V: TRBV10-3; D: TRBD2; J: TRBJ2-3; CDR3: CAISESPGLADLTDTQYF; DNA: TGTGCCATCAGTGAGTCCCCGGGACTAGCGGACCTCACAGATACGCAGTATTTT
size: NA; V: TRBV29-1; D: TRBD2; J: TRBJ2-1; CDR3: CSVESLAGALEDEQFF; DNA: TGCAGCGTTGAGAGCCTAGCGGGAGCCTTGGAGGATGAGCAGTTCTTC
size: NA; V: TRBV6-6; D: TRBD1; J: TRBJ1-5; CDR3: CASRPTGVSNQPQHF; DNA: TGTGCCAGCAGGCCGACAGGGGTGAGCAATCAGCCCCAGCATTTT
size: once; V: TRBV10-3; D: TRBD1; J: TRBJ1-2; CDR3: CAISGQGHGYTF; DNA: TGTGCCATCAGTGGACAGGGACATGGCTACACCTTC
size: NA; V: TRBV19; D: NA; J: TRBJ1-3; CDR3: CARPLRGQGGNTIYF; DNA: TGTGCCAGACCCCTCCGAGGGCAAGGTGGAAACACCATATATTTT
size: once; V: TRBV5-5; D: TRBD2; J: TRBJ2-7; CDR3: CASSLLRGGVYEQYF; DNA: TGTGCCAGCAGCTTGCTCCGGGGGGGCGTCTACGAGCAGTACTTC
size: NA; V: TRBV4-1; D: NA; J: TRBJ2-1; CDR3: CASRREGAHNEQFF; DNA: TGCGCCAGCCGGAGGGAGGGGGCACACAATGAGCAGTTCTTC
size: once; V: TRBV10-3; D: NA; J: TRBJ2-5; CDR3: CAISEGGQKETQYF; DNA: TGTGCCATCAGTGAAGGGGGGCAAAAAGAGACCCAGTACTTC
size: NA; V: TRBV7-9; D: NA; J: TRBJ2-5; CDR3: CASSVETSQYF; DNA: TGTGCCAGCAGCGTGGAGACGTCCCAGTACTTC
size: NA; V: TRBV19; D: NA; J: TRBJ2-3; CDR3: CASSIAQGTDTQYF; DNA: TGTGCCAGTAGTATAGCCCAGGGGACAGATACGCAGTATTTT
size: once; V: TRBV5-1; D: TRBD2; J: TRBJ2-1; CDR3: CASSTSGSSYNEQFF; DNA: TGCGCCAGCAGCACTAGCGGTAGCTCCTACAATGAGCAGTTCTTC
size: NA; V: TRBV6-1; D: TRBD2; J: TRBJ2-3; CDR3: CARGLAGFSDTQYF; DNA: TGTGCCAGAGGACTAGCGGGATTCTCGGATACGCAGTATTTT
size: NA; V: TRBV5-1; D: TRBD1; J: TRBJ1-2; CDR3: CASSPRTGGEIAYGYTF; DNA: TGCGCCAGCAGCCCTCGGACAGGGGGCGAAATCGCCTATGGCTACACCTTC
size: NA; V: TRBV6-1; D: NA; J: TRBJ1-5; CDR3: CASSEEGSQPQHF; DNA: TGTGCCAGCAGTGAAGAGGGTTCTCAGCCCCAGCATTTT
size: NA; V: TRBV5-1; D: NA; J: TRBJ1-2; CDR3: CASSPTSEGYGYTF; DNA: TGCGCCAGCAGCCCAACGTCGGAGGGCTATGGCTACACCTTC
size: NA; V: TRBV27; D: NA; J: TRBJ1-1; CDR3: CASSPGGNTEAFF; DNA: TGTGCCAGCAGTCCGGGAGGGAACACTGAAGCTTTCTTT
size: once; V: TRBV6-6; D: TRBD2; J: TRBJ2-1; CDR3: CASSYGGGYNEQFF; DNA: TGTGCCAGCAGTTACGGGGGGGGATACAATGAGCAGTTCTTC
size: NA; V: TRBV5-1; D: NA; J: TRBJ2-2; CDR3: CASSVGSTDTGELFF; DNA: TGCGCCAGCAGCGTGGGTTCCACTGACACCGGGGAGCTGTTTTTT
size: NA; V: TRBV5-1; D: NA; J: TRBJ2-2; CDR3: CASSFGQTGELFF; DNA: TGCGCCAGCAGCTTCGGACAGACCGGGGAGCTGTTTTTT
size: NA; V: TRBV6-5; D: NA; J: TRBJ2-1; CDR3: CASTLTPDSYNEQFF; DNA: TGTGCCAGCACCCTCACTCCGGACAGCTACAATGAGCAGTTCTTC
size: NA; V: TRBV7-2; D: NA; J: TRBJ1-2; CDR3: CASSSSKLGSGYTF; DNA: TGTGCCAGCAGCTCTTCAAAACTCGGTAGTGGCTACACCTTC
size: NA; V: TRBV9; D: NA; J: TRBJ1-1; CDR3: CASTLTGVESTEAFF; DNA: TGTGCCAGCACCCTAACGGGTGTTGAGTCGACTGAAGCTTTCTTT
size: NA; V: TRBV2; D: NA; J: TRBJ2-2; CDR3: CASNQRDVRNTGELFF; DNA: TGTGCCAGCAACCAAAGGGACGTCCGAAACACCGGGGAGCTGTTTTTT
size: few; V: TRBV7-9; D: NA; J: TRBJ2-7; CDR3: CASSYQGKGYEQYF; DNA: TGTGCCAGCAGTTATCAGGGAAAGGGCTACGAGCAGTACTTC
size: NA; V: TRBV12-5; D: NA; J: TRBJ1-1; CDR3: CASGPRGGMNTEAFF; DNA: TGTGCTAGTGGCCCCCGAGGGGGGATGAACACTGAAGCTTTCTTT